The subject of this entry is one TCR beta chain. No antigen is known for it. These data are taken from a study of cytomegalovirus exposure and HLA in healthy donors. Looking at the study overall: Most donors, more than 80% of over 300 genotyped, fell in the Caucasian-associated ancestry cluster.

Use of 60 Vbeta and 13 Jbeta primers characterized the PCR. The data were produced by immunoSEQ multiplex PCR, yet TCRdb's version contains in-frame clones alone and is incomplete. The sample has tens of thousands of clones. Study-level points and caveats: HLA-A and HLA-B allele assignments for most subjects were reportedly predicted accurately using TCR beta sequences. Common viral pathogens were later found to be apparently linked to several of the most significant clusters.

The CDR3 loop spans 15 amino acids. With 3 bases clipped from V and 6 bases from J, the junction kept 8 bases outside the gene matches. The germline gives CDR1 MDHEN, CDR2 SYDVKM. The sample taken for sequencing was PBMCs. The chain is built from TRBV28 and TRBJ1-5; 7 bases match TRBD1. The clonotype was recovered from a woman aged 40 to 50 in good health and CMV-seropositive. The CDR3 loop is CASSFPPGGGQPQHF. The CDR3 DNA follows: TGTGCCAGCAGTTTTCCTCCAGGGGGAGGTCAGCCCCAGCATTTT.